This TCR beta chain was found in a study of shared clonotypes between healthy human individuals. Overall study context: Per donor, three plates held CD4 naive cells, three held CD4 memory, two held CD8 naive and one held CD8 memory. Study results and limitations: Generation of non-shared clonotypes was less probable than generation of clonotypes shared by all four donors. Sample collection involved blood only; tissue repertoires are likely different.

About this clone itself: Antigen specificity is unknown.

Source study methods: Filtering differed for immunoSEQ, which gave only junction sequences without quality scores. Using immunoSEQ multiplex PCR, the repertoire was profiled, and TCRdb retains in-frame clones only, with some absent. That table furnishes V, J and clone size, whereas the DNA furnished D and trimming. Of roughly 2,500,000 clones listed, over 85% are singletons. The sequence derives from a man younger than 30 in good health. Some clones in this sample may be carry-over from other donors' samples. Sequenced material: naive CD4+ T cells from PBMCs. Subset defined: CD45RA+ positively selected.

As DNA, the CDR3 is TGTGCCAGCAGCTTCCAAGGAACTAATGAAAAACTGTTTTTT. It encodes CASSFQGTNEKLFF. The rearrangement joins TRBV5-5 to TRBJ1-4; unclear D gene. The V end was cut by 2 bases, the J end by 1 base, with 6 bases between. This CDR3 has 14 amino acids. CDR1 and CDR2 (germline): SGHKS, YYEKEE (reference sequence).